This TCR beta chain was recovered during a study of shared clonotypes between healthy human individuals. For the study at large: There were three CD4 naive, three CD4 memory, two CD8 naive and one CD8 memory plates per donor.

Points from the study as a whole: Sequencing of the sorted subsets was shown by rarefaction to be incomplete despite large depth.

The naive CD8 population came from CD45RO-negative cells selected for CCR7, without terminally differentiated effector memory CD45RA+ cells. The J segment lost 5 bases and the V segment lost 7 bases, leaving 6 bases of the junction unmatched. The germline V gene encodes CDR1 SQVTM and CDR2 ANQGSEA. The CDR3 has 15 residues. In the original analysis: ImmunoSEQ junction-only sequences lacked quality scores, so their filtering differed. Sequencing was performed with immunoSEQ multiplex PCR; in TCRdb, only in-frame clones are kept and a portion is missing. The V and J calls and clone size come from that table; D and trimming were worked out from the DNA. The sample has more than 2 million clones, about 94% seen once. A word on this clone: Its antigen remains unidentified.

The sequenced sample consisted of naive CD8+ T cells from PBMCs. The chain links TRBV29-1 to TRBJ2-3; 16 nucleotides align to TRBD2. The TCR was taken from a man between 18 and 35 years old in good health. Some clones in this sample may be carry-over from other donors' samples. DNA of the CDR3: TGCAGCGCCTCGGGACTAGCGGGAGGGATAGATACGCAGTATTTT. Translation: CSASGLAGGIDTQYF.